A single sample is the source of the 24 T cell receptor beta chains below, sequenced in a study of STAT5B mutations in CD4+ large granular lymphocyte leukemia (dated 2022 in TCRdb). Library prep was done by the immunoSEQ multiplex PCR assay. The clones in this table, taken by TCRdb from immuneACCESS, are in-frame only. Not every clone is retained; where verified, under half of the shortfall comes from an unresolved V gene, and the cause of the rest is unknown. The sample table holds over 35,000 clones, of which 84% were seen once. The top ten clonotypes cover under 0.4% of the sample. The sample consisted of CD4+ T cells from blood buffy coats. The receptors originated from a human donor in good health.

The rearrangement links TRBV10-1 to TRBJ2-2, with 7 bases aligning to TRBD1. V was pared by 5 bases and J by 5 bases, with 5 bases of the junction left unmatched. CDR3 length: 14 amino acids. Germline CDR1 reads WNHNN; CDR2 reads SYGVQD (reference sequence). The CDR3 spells CASSFTGETGELFF. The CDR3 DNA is TGCGCCAGCAGTTTTACAGGGGAGACCGGGGAGCTGTTTTTT.

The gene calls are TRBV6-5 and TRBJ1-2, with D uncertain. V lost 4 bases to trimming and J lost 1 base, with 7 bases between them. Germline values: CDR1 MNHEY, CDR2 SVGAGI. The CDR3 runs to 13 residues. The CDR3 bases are TGTGCCAGCAGTTTGGACGGTAACTATGGCTACACCTTC. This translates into CASSLDGNYGYTF.

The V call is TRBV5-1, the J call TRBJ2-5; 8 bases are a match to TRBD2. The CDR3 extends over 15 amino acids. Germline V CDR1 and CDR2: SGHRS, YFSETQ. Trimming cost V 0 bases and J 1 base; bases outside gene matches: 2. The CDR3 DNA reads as TGCGCCAGCAGCTTGGGCGGGGGGTCCCAAGAGACCCAGTACTTC. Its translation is CASSLGGGSQETQYF.

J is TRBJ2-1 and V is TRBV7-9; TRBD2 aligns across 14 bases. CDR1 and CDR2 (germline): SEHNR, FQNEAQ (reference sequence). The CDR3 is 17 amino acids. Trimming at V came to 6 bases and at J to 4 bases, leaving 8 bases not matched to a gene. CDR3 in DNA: TGTGCCAGCAGGGCCGGGACTAGCGGGAGCGGGTACAATGAGCAGTTCTTC. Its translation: CASRAGTSGSGYNEQFF.

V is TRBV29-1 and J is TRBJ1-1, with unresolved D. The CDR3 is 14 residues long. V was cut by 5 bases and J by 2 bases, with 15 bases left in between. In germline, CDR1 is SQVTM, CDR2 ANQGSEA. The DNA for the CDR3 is TGCAGCGTTTTTCTAAGGAGTCCAAACACTGAAGCTTTCTTT. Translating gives CSVFLRSPNTEAFF.

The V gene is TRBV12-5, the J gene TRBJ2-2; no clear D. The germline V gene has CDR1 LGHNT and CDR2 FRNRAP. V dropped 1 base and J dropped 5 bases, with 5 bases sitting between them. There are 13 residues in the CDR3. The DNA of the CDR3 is TGTGCTAGTGGTTTGGCCCGTACCGGGGAGCTGTTTTTT. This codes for CASGLARTGELFF. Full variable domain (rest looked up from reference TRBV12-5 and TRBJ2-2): DARVTQTPRHKVTEMGQEVTMRCQPILGHNTVFWYRQTMMQGLELLAYFRNRAPLDDSGMPKDRFSAEMPDATLATLKIQPSEPRDSAVYFCASGLARTGELFFGEGSRLTVL.

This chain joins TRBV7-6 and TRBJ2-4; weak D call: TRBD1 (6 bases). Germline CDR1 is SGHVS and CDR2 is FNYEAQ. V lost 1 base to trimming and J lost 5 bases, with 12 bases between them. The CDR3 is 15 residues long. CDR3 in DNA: TGTGCCAGCAGCTTAGAAGCGGACAGAGAAAACATTCAGTACTTC. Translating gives CASSLEADRENIQYF.

The CDR3, as DNA: TGTGCCAGCAGCAAGACTAGCGGGACCTACAATGAGCAGTTCTTC. The encoded protein is CASSKTSGTYNEQFF. This chain links TRBV11-2 with TRBJ2-1, with TRBD2 matching 11 bases. This CDR3 is built from 15 residues. V shed 5 bases, J shed 2 bases, and the junction held 2 bases outside the gene matches. Germline V gene data show CDR1 as SGHAT and CDR2 as FQNNGV.

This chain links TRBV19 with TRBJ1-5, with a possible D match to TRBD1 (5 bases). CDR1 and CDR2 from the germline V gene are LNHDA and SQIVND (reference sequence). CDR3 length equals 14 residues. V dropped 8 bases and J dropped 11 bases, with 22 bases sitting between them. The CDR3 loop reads CASSSTASQVAQHF. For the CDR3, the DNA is TGTGCCAGTTCCTCGACAGCGTCTCAAGTGGCCCAGCATTTT.

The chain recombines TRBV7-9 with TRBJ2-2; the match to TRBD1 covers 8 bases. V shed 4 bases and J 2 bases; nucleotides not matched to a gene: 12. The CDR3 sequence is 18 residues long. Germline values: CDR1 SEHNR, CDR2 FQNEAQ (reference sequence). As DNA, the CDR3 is TGTGCCAGCAGCTATCGGACAGGGTCCTTCTTAAACACCGGGGAGCTGTTTTTT. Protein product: CASSYRTGSFLNTGELFF.

CDR3 coding DNA: TGTGCCAGCGGAAGGGAATTGGATGGAAACACCATATATTTT. Translated: CASGRELDGNTIYF. The chain uses TRBV2 and TRBJ1-3; D unresolved. Germline V gene lookup returns CDR1 SNHLY and CDR2 FYNNEI. The CDR3 has 14 residues. Trimming removed 8 bases from V and 3 bases from J, with 14 bases in between.

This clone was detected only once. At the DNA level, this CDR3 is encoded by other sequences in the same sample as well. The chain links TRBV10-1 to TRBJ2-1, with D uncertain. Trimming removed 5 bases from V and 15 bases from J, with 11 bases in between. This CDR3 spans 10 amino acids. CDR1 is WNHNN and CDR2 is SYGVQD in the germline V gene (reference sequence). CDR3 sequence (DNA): TGCGCCAGCAGTTCCGAGCGTGGGTTCTTC. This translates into CASSSERGFF.

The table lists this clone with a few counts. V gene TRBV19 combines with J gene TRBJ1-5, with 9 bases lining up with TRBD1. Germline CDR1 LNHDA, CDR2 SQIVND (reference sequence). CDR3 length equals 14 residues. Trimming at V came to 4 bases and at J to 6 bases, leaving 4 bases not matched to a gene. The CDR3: CASSTTGGGQPQHF. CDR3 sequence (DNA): TGTGCCAGTAGTACCACAGGGGGCGGTCAGCCCCAGCATTTT.

This chain's CDR3 is CASSLVGQGAFGNTIYF. CDR3 nucleotide sequence: TGTGCCAGCAGCTTAGTTGGACAGGGGGCTTTTGGAAACACCATATATTTT. The chain combines TRBV7-8 with TRBJ1-3; 11 bases map to TRBD1. J gave up 3 bases and V 1 base, and 5 bases lay outside the gene matches. CDR1 and CDR2 (germline): SGHVS, FQNEAQ. The CDR3 spans 17 residues.

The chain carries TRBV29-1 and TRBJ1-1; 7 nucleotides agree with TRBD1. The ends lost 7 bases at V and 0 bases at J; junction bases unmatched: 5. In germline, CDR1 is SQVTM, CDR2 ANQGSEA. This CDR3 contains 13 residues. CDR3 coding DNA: TGCAGCGCCCCGGGACAGATGAACACTGAAGCTTTCTTT. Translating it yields CSAPGQMNTEAFF. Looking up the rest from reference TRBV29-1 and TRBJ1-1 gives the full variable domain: SAVISQKPSRDICQRGTSLTIQCQVDSQVTMMFWYRQQPGQSLTLIATANQGSEATYESGFVIDKFPISRPNLTFSTLTVSNMSPEDSSIYLCSAPGQMNTEAFFGQGTRLTVV.

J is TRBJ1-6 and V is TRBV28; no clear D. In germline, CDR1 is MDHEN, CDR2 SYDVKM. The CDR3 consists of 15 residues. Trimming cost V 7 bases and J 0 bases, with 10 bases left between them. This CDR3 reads CASTVGSSYNSPLHF. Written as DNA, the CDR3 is TGTGCCAGCACAGTGGGGAGCTCCTATAATTCACCCCTCCACTTT.

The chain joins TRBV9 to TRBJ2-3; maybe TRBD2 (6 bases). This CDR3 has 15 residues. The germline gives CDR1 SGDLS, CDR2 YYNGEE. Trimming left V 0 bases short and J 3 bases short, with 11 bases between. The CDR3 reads CASSVDRRGTDTQYF. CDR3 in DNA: TGTGCCAGCAGCGTAGATCGGCGGGGAACAGATACGCAGTATTTT.

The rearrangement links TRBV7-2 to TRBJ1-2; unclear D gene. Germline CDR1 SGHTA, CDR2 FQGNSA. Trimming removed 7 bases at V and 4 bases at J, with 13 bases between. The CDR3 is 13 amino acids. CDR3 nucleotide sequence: TGTGCCAGCACCATTCAAGGCAGCTATGGCTACACCTTC. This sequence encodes CASTIQGSYGYTF.

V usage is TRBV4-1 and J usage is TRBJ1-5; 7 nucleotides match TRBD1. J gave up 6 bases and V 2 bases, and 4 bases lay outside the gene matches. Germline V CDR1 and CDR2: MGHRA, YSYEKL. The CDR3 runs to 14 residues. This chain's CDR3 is CASSQQGGGQPQHF. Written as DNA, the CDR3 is TGCGCCAGCAGCCAACAGGGGGGAGGTCAGCCCCAGCATTTT.

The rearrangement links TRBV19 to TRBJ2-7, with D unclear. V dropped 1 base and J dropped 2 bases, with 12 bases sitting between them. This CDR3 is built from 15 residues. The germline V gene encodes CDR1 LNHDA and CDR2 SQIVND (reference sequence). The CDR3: CASSIGPPRAYEQYF. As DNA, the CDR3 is TGTGCCAGTAGTATAGGCCCCCCTCGGGCCTACGAGCAGTACTTC.

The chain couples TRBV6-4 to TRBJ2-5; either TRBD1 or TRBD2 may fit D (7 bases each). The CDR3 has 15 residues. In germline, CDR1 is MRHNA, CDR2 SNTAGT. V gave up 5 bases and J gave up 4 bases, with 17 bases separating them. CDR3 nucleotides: TGTGCCAGCAGTCCCGAGGGAGGGGGCTTAGAGACCCAGTACTTC. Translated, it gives CASSPEGGGLETQYF.

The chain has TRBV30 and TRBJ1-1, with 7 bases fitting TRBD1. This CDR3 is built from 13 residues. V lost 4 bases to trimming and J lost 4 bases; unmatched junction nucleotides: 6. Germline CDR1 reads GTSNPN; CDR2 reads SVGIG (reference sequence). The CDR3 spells CAWIIAGGTEAFF. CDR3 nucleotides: TGTGCCTGGATCATAGCAGGGGGCACTGAAGCTTTCTTT.

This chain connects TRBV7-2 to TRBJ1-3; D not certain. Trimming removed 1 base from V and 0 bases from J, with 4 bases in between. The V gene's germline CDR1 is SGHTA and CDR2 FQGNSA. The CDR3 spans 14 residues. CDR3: CASSLGVSGNTIYF. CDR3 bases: TGTGCCAGCAGCTTAGGGGTCTCTGGAAACACCATATATTTT.

The CDR3 reads CASSQIVGSGGQETQYF. The CDR3 DNA reads as TGTGCCAGCAGCCAAATCGTGGGTAGCGGGGGTCAAGAGACCCAGTACTTC. The V call is TRBV7-2, the J call TRBJ2-5, with 9 bases aligning to TRBD2. CDR3 length equals 17 residues. V lost 5 bases, J lost 2 bases, and 12 bases stayed unmatched. Germline V gives CDR1 SGHTA, CDR2 FQGNSA.